Given below is one T cell receptor (beta chain) in context. Its matching antigen is unknown. Noted treatment: roughly 10-day PBMC culture with coronavirus spike peptide pools or control peptides (ViraFEST assay). TCR sequencing followed the expansion of antigen-specific T cells with peptide pools in ViraFEST. The data were taken from a study of vaccination and CD4 T cells after COVID-19. Study-wide context: The convalescent group had six males, four females, seven Caucasians, two Asians, one multiracial. The peptides that stimulated the cells were overlapping spike peptides from SARS-CoV-2, HCoV-NL63, HCoV-OC43 and HCoV-229E. General observations from the study: Vaccine-specific clones in convalescent patients were spike mono-reactive in 304 of 307 cases.

With the Oncomine TCR Beta short-read assay, DNA from cultured CD4+ T cells was sequenced. TCRdb itself ran the PCR reads through MiXCR, one entry per CDR3 protein. The sample records about 20,000 distinct CDR3 sequences, 43% being singletons. The CDR3 is 15 amino acids. Germline CDR1 ENHRY, CDR2 SYGVKD. V shed 5 bases and J 2 bases; nucleotides not matched to a gene: 6. The clonotype comes from a human donor who had recovered from COVID-19. Specimen: CD4+ T cells from blood, cultured in vitro, collected after SARS-CoV-2 vaccination. This chain links TRBV10-3 with TRBJ2-7, with 10 bases that match TRBD2. CDR3 region: CAISTRTSGTYEQYF. The CDR3 DNA reads as TGTGCCATCAGTACTCGGACTAGCGGTACCTACGAGCAGTACTTC.